These 29 T cell receptor beta chains came from one sample sequenced in a study of T cell repertoires in cytomegalovirus infection (dated 2019 in TCRdb). The treatment or condition label here, explained by the study, means: in vitro stimulation with specific CMV peptide epitopes to enrich CMV-specific T cells. Sequencing instrument: Illumina HiSeq 1500. TCRdb itself trimmed the public reads at Q25 with fastp, ran MiXCR and retained productive beta chains. Rows matching on CDR3 protein sequence are summarized as one entry with the most common DNA and genes. The sample table shows fewer than 1,000,000 distinct CDR3 sequences, and approximately 30% are seen once. Of the sample, roughly an eighth falls within the top ten clones. Antigen specificity for these receptors is unknown. The sequencing used cultured CD8+ T cells from PBMCs, collected from culture after CMV antigen stimulation. These receptors all stem from a human donor in good health (CMV status not recorded). Some clones in this sample may be carry-over from other donors' samples.

This clonotype has ten or more counts. This chain connects TRBV7-2 to TRBJ1-5, with D unclear. Germline values: CDR1 SGHTA, CDR2 FQGNSA. Trimming left V 3 bases short and J 6 bases short, with 15 bases between. This CDR3 comprises 15 residues. The DNA of the CDR3 is TGTGCCAGCAGCTTCGGGAGGCCCAATACTCAGCCCCAGCATTTT. This gives the protein CASSFGRPNTQPQHF.

This clonotype was seen a handful of times. The rearrangement uses TRBV10-3 and TRBJ1-5; no clear D. This CDR3 has 13 residues. Germline-derived CDR1 and CDR2 are ENHRY and SYGVKD. Trimming removed 5 bases from V and 3 bases from J, with 8 bases in between. This CDR3 is CAISQDTNQPQHF. The CDR3 bases are TGTGCCATCAGTCAGGATACCAATCAGCCCCAGCATTTT.

This clonotype was seen a handful of times. The chain has TRBV6-2 or TRBV6-3 and TRBJ2-7, with 8 bases that match TRBD1. The CDR3 length is 12 residues. From germline, CDR1 is MNHEY and CDR2 SVGEGT. The CDR3 DNA reads TGTGCTAGCGGACAGGGAAGAATCGAGCAGTACGTC. This encodes CASGQGRIEQYV.

The V call is TRBV7-8, the J call TRBJ1-4; 9 positions match TRBD1. CDR3 length: 16 amino acids. Germline loops: CDR1 SGHVS, CDR2 FQNEAQ. Losses at the gene ends were 1 base for V and 7 bases for J; bases not matched to a gene: 7. CDR3 residues: CASSLVPGQGSEKLFF. CDR3 nucleotide sequence: TGTGCCAGCAGCTTAGTCCCTGGACAGGGGAGTGAAAAACTGTTTTTT.

V gene TRBV6-6 combines with J gene TRBJ2-1; weak D call: TRBD2 (6 bases). CDR1 and CDR2 (germline): MNHNY, SVGAGI (reference sequence). The V and J ends lost 5 bases and 7 bases respectively, with 18 bases between them. This CDR3 has 15 residues. The CDR3 region has the DNA TGTGCCAGCAGTGAGGGGACGCGGGGTGGGAATGAGCAGTTCTTC. This gives the protein CASSEGTRGGNEQFF.

This rearrangement joins TRBV7-9 to TRBJ1-1; D ambiguous. Germline lookup yields CDR1 SEHNR and CDR2 FQNEAQ (reference sequence). With 7 bases removed from V and 3 bases from J, the gap between germline ends came to 6 bases. The CDR3 covers 11 residues. DNA of the CDR3: TGTGCCAGCACCCAGGACACTGAAGCTTTCTTT. The encoded protein is CASTQDTEAFF.

The chain recombines TRBV5-5 with TRBJ1-2; possibly TRBD1 for D (6 bases). Trimming took 3 bases from V and 8 from J, leaving 14 bases between them. Germline CDR1 SGHKS, CDR2 YYEKEE (reference sequence). This CDR3 is 13 amino acids long. This CDR3 is CASSYDRRGGYTF. DNA for the CDR3: TGTGCCAGCAGCTACGACAGGCGGGGAGGCTACACCTTC.

The rearrangement joins TRBV12-3 or TRBV12-4 to TRBJ2-1; 7 bases fit TRBD1. J gave up 4 bases and V 7 bases, and 7 bases lay outside the gene matches. The CDR3 has 14 amino acids. In nucleotides, the CDR3 is TGTGCCAGCAAGATCAGGGGGACATACAATGAGCAGTTCTTC. Translated: CASKIRGTYNEQFF.

In its sample, this clonotype was seen a few times. The rearrangement links TRBV12-5 to TRBJ2-5; possible D gene TRBD2, 5 bases. The CDR3 contains 14 residues. Germline V gene data show CDR1 as LGHNT and CDR2 as FRNRAP. The ends were cut back, 1 base at V and 4 bases at J, with 10 bases in the middle. CDR3 nucleotide sequence: TGTGCTAGTGGTTTGGCCGGGGTACCAGAGACCCAGTACTTC. Its protein is CASGLAGVPETQYF.

This clonotype was picked up one time. The chain uses TRBV4-3 and TRBJ1-5, with D possibly being TRBD1 (5 bases). The V end was cut by 7 bases, the J end by 2 bases, with 15 bases between. CDR3 length: 15 residues. Germline V CDR1 and CDR2: LGHNA, YSLEER. The CDR3 loop is CASTPGGWGNQPQHF. DNA of the CDR3: TGCGCCAGCACCCCGGGGGGATGGGGCAATCAGCCCCAGCATTTT.

The rearrangement links TRBV19 to TRBJ1-1; TRBD1 might be the D (6 bases). Trimming removed 3 bases from V and 8 bases from J, with 16 bases in between. CDR1 and CDR2 (germline): LNHDA, SQIVND (reference sequence). CDR3 size: 14 residues. CDR3 in DNA: TGTGCCAGTAGTATGCAGGGGACCCAGACGGAAGCTTTCTTT. Protein sequence: CASSMQGTQTEAFF.

This clonotype has a handful of counts. This chain links TRBV6-2 or TRBV6-3 with TRBJ2-7; TRBD1 might be the D (7 bases). The CDR3 sequence is 15 residues long. Trimming stripped 5 bases from V and 1 base from J, with 15 bases between. The germline V gene encodes CDR1 MNHEY and CDR2 SVGEGT. The CDR3 DNA is TGTGCCAGCAGTACCGACAGGGACTCATCCTACGAGCAGTACGTC. This gives the protein CASSTDRDSSYEQYV.

J is TRBJ1-1 and V is TRBV2; D gene ambiguous. The germline CDR1 and CDR2 sequences are SNHLY and FYNNEI. The CDR3 runs 13 residues. The V end lost 7 bases, the J end lost 2 bases, and 11 bases lay between the germline ends. The CDR3: CASIPLGNTEAFF. The CDR3 nucleotides are TGTGCCAGCATCCCATTGGGTAACACTGAAGCTTTCTTT. The full variable domain, completed using reference TRBV2 and TRBJ1-1, is EPEVTQTPSHQVTQMGQEVILRCVPISNHLYFYWYRQILGQKVEFLVSFYNNEISEKSEIFDDQFSVERPDGSNFTLKIRSTKLEDSAMYFCASIPLGNTEAFFGQGTRLTVV.

This clonotype was found a few times. The chain recombines TRBV5-1 with TRBJ2-1, with a tentative D call TRBD2 (5 bases). Between the trimmed V and J ends, which lost 4 bases and 9 bases, there was a span of 26 bases. The germline CDR1 and CDR2 sequences are SGHRS and YFSETQ. CDR3 size: 17 residues. The CDR3 loop is CASSEGSLGSQSGEQFF. In nucleotides, the CDR3 is TGCGCCAGCAGCGAGGGCTCTCTGGGGTCTCAGAGTGGTGAGCAGTTCTTC.

This clonotype was seen more than once but under ten times. The chain uses TRBV6-1 and TRBJ1-1; the match to TRBD1 covers 8 bases. CDR1 and CDR2 from the germline V gene are MNHNS and SASEGT. This CDR3 is 12 amino acids long. V was clipped by 7 bases and J by 11 bases; unmatched bases: 9. The CDR3 sequence: CASNSGGAAAFF. The CDR3 DNA is TGTGCCAGCAACTCAGGGGGCGCCGCGGCTTTCTTT.

The CDR3 loop reads CSARKIQPGNQETQYF. The DNA of the CDR3 is TGCAGTGCTAGAAAAATCCAGCCTGGTAACCAAGAGACCCAGTACTTC. This chain links TRBV20-1 with TRBJ2-5; D is undetermined. This CDR3 is 16 amino acids long. The germline V gene has CDR1 DFQATT and CDR2 SNEGSKA (reference sequence). Trimming cost V 2 bases and J 0 bases, with 16 bases left between them.

This clonotype turned up a few times. CDR3 sequence: CALYTEAFF. For the CDR3, the DNA is TGTGCTCTCTACACTGAAGCTTTCTTT. The V call is TRBV6-1, the J call TRBJ1-1; D remains ambiguous. CDR1 and CDR2 (germline): MNHNS, SASEGT. CDR3 length: 9 residues.

A word on this clonotype: One junction end disagrees with the germline gene, perhaps due to a read error. The rearrangement uses TRBV4-2 and TRBJ1-5; D gene unclear. Germline assignment: CDR1 LGHNA and CDR2 YNFKEQ. CDR3 length equals 14 residues. The CDR3 sequence is CGSSHRDGNQPQHF. The DNA of the CDR3 is TGTGGCAGCAGTCACAGAGATGGCAATCAGCCCCAGCATTTT.

This clonotype was detected only a few times. This chain connects TRBV2 to TRBJ2-7, with 8 bases that match TRBD1. The CDR3 extends over 14 amino acids. V trimming: 2 bases; J trimming: 11 bases; junction bases outside the gene matches: 11. The germline gives CDR1 SNHLY, CDR2 FYNNEI. For the CDR3, the DNA is TGTGCCAGCAGTGAAACAGGGGGGCCTCTCATGGAGTACGTC. It specifies CASSETGGPLMEYV.

This clonotype occurred a few times. The chain joins TRBV7-8 to TRBJ1-2, with D unresolved. V was clipped by 4 bases and J by 0 bases, with 15 bases between them. This CDR3 spans 16 amino acids. Looked up from germline, CDR1 is SGHVS and CDR2 is FQNEAQ. The CDR3 coding sequence is TGTGCCAGCAGCTGGGATGCGGCAGGCTCTAACTATGGCTACACCTTC. Its protein is CASSWDAAGSNYGYTF.

This clonotype was detected many times. Written as DNA, the CDR3 is TGTGCCAGCAGCCCCGGGAAGGGAAAGGCTTTCTTT. Residues: CASSPGKGKAFF. The chain has TRBV7-9 and TRBJ1-1; no reliable D call. From germline, CDR1 is SEHNR and CDR2 FQNEAQ (reference sequence). The CDR3 is made up of 12 amino acids. V was trimmed by 5 bases and J by 11 bases, leaving 15 bases between them.

The CDR3 protein is CASSEAQGWTEAFF. CDR3 nucleotide sequence: TGTGCCAGCAGTGAAGCACAGGGATGGACTGAAGCTTTCTTT. This chain joins TRBV6-1 and TRBJ1-1, with D possibly being TRBD1 (6 bases). Trimming took 0 bases from V and 5 from J, leaving 10 bases between them. This CDR3 region has 14 residues. The germline V gene has CDR1 MNHNS and CDR2 SASEGT.

This clonotype was counted ten times or more. J is TRBJ2-2 and V is TRBV7-6, with D perhaps matching TRBD1 (6 bases). Germline assignment: CDR1 SGHVS and CDR2 FNYEAQ. Deletions cut 5 bases from V and 0 bases from J, with 19 bases between. The CDR3 extends over 18 amino acids. The CDR3 DNA follows: TGTGCCAGCAGCCTGGGGCAGGGGATTGTTGCGAACACCGGGGAGCTGTTTTTT. It encodes CASSLGQGIVANTGELFF.

This clonotype was picked up many times. The chain employs TRBV7-8 and TRBJ2-7, with TRBD1 as a possible D gene (5 bases). Trimming cost V 1 base and J 2 bases, with 12 bases left between them. Germline V gene data show CDR1 as SGHVS and CDR2 as FQNEAQ. The CDR3 has 15 amino acids. In nucleotides, the CDR3 is TGTGCCAGCAGCTTAGATCGGACAAGGGCCTACGAGCAGTACGTC. This gives the protein CASSLDRTRAYEQYV.

V and J are TRBV18 and TRBJ1-4; D ambiguous. The V and J ends lost 4 bases and 3 bases respectively, with 15 bases between them. The CDR3 sequence is 16 residues long. CDR1 is KGHSH, CDR2 LQKENI, per germline. The CDR3, as DNA: TGTGCCAGCTCACAGTACAAGCACTCGGCTAATGAAAAACTGTTTTTT. It specifies CASSQYKHSANEKLFF. The whole variable domain, remainder taken from reference TRBV18 and TRBJ1-4, is NAGVMQNPRHLVRRRGQEARLRCSPMKGHSHVYWYRQLPEEGLKFMVYLQKENIIDESGMPKERFSAEFPKEGPSILRIQQVVRGDSAAYFCASSQYKHSANEKLFFGSGTQLSVL.

This chain uses TRBV3-1 with TRBJ2-3; no reliable D call. Germline V CDR1 and CDR2: LGHDT, YNNKEL (reference sequence). The CDR3 contains 15 residues. Between the trimmed V and J ends, which lost 1 base and 5 bases, there was a span of 13 bases. CDR3: CASSQVGRWGDTQYF. The CDR3 bases are TGTGCCAGCAGCCAAGTCGGCAGGTGGGGAGATACGCAGTATTTT.

The table lists this clonotype with a few counts. This sequence joins TRBV19 and TRBJ1-2; D is possibly TRBD1 (5 bases). Trimming pared 3 bases from V and 4 bases from J, leaving 15 bases between. CDR1 is LNHDA, CDR2 SQIVND, per germline (reference sequence). The CDR3 has 15 amino acids. The CDR3 reads CASSIKGPAFYGYTF. The CDR3 nucleotides read TGTGCCAGTAGTATCAAGGGGCCGGCCTTCTATGGCTACACCTTC.

The J gene is TRBJ2-5, the V gene TRBV7-9; TRBD1 or TRBD2 may be the D gene (5 bases each). Trimming removed 5 bases at V and 5 bases at J, with 21 bases between. There are 16 residues in the CDR3. CDR1 and CDR2 (germline): SEHNR, FQNEAQ (reference sequence). The CDR3 is CASSPTRGSRKETQYF. The CDR3, as DNA: TGTGCCAGCAGCCCAACTAGGGGCAGCCGTAAGGAGACCCAGTACTTC.

The V and J genes are TRBV28 and TRBJ2-2; D gene ambiguous. The germline V and J ends were trimmed by 6 bases and 2 bases, with 13 bases remaining between them. The CDR3 is 15 residues long. Germline values: CDR1 MDHEN, CDR2 SYDVKM. The CDR3 DNA reads as TGTGCCAGCAGCTTAGCCGCCCCTAACACCGGGGAGCTGTTTTTT. This translates into CASSLAAPNTGELFF.